The TCR beta chain described here comes from a study of T cell responses to AZD1222 COVID-19 vaccine. Study results and limitations: Scientists sampled the repertoires only once the peak T cell response had passed. Following two doses of AZD1222, Spike-specific TCR breadth and depth rose. Nearly half of spike-specific TCRs reportedly target variant regions that are unmutated in the B.1.351 and B.1.1.7 variants.

The analysis combined second doses at about 4 or about 12 weeks. TCRdb keeps only in-frame clones here, not all; method: immunoSEQ multiplex PCR. The sample yields about 72,000 clones, about nine tenths seen once. Deletions cut 3 bases from V and 0 bases from J, with 13 bases between. The V gene's germline CDR1 is SGHNT and CDR2 YYREEE (reference sequence). CDR3 length equals 16 residues. Note on this clone: No antigen is known for it.

The V call is TRBV5-4, the J call TRBJ2-1; D is ambiguous. The clonotype comes from an adult who received the AZD1222 COVID-19 vaccine. The specimen was peripheral blood, collected 28 days after the second AZD1222 dose. The DNA for the CDR3 is TGTGCCAGCAGCTCCGTGGGGTCTAACTCCTACAATGAGCAGTTCTTC. This gives the protein CASSSVGSNSYNEQFF.